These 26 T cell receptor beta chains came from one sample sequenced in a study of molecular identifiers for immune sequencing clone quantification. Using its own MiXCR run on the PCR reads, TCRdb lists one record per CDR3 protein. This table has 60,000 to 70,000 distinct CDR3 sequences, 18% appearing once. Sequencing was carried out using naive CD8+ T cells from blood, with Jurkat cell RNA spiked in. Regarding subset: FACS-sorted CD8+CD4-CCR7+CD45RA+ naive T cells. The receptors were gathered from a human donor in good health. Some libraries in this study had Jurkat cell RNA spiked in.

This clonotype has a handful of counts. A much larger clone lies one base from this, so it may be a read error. The CDR3 nucleotides are TGTGCCAGCAGCACCGAAAATGAGCGGTTCTTC. It specifies CASSTENERFF. The chain couples TRBV7-9 to TRBJ2-1, with D unresolved. The V gene's germline CDR1 is SEHNR and CDR2 FQNEAQ (reference sequence). The CDR3 consists of 11 residues.

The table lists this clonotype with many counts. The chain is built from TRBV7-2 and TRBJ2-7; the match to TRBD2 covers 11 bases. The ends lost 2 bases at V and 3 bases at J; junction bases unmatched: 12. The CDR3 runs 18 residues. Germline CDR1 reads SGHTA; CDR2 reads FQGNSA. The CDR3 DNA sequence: TGTGCCAGCAGCTTAACCGGGACTAGCGGACTCGTATACTACGAGCAGTACTTC. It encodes CASSLTGTSGLVYYEQYF.

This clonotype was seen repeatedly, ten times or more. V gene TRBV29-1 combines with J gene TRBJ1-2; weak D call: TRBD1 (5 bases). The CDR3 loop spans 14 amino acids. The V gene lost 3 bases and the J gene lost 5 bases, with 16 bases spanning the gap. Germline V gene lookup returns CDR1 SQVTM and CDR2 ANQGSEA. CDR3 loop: CSVELEGWVYGYTF. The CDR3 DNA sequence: TGCAGCGTTGAGTTGGAGGGGTGGGTTTATGGCTACACCTTC.

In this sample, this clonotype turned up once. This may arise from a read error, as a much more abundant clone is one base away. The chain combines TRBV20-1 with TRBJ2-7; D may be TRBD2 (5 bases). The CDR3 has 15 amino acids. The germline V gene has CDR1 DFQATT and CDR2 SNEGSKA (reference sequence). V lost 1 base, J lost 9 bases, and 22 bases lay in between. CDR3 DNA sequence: TGCAGTGCTAGAGTCATCGGGATTCTCAACCGTGGGCAGTACTTC. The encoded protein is CSARVIGILNRGQYF.

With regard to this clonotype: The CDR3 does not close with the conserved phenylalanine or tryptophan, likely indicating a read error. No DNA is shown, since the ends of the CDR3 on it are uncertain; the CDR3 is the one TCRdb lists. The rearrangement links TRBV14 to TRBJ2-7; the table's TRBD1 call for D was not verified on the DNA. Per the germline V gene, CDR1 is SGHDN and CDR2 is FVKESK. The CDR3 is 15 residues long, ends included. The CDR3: CASSPYRGAAHEQHS.

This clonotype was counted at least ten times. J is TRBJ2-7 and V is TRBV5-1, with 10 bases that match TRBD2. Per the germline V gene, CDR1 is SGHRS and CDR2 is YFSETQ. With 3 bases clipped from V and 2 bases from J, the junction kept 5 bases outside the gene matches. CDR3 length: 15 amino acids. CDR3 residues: CASSWTSGYAYEQYF. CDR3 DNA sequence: TGCGCCAGCAGCTGGACTAGCGGTTATGCCTACGAGCAGTACTTC.

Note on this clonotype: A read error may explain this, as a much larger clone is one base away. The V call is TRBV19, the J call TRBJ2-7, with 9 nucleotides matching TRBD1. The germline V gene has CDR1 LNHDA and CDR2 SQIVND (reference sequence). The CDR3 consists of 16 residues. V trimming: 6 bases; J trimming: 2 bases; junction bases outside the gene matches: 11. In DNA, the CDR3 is TGTGCCAGTAGCTCGAGTGGGACAGGGAACCCCTACGAGCAGTACTTC. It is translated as CASSSSGTGNPYEQYF.

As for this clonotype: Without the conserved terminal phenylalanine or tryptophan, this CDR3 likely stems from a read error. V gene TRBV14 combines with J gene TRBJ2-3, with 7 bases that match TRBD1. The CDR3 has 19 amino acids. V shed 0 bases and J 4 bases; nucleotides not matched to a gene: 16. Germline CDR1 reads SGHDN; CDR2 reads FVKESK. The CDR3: CASSQDLHLDRVGADTQYS. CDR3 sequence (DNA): TGTGCCAGCAGCCAAGACCTTCACCTCGACAGGGTAGGAGCAGATACGCAGTATTCT.

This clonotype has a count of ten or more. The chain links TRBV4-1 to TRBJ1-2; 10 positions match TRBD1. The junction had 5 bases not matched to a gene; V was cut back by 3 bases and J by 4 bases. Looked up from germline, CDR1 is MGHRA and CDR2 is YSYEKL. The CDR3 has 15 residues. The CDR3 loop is CASSHKDRGTYGYTF. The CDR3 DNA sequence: TGCGCCAGCAGCCACAAGGACAGGGGGACCTATGGCTACACCTTC.

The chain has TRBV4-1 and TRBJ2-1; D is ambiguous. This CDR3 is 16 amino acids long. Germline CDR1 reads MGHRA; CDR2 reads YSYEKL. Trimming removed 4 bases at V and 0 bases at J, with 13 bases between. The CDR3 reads CASSPAPLSSYNEQFF. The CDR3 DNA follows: TGCGCCAGCAGCCCAGCCCCTTTGAGCTCCTACAATGAGCAGTTCTTC.

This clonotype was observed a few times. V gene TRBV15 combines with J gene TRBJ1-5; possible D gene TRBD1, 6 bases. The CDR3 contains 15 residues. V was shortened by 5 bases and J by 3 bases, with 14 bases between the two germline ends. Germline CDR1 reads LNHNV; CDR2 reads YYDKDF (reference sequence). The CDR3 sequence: CATSPTGTSNQPQHF. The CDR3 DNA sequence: TGTGCCACCAGCCCCACGGGGACATCCAATCAGCCCCAGCATTTT.

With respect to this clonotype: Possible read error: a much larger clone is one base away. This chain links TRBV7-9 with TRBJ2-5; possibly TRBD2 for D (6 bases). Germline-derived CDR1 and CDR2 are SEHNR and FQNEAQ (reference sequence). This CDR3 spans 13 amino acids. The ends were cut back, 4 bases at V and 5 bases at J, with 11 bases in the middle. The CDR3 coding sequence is TGTGCCAGCAGCTCTCCTAGCGAGGAGACCCAGTACTTC. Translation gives CASSSPSEETQYF.

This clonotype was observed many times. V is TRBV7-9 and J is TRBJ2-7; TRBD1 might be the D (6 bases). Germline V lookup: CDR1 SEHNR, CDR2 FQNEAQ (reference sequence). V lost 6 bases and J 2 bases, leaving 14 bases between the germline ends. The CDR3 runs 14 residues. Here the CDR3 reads CASSTGGRPYEQYF. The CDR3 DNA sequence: TGTGCCAGCAGTACTGGGGGCAGGCCCTACGAGCAGTACTTC. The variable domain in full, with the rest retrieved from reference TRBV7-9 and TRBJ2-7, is DTGVSQNPRHKITKRGQNVTFRCDPISEHNRLYWYRQTLGQGPEFLTYFQNEAQLEKSRLLSDRFSAERPKGSFSTLEIQRTEQGDSAMYLCASSTGGRPYEQYFGPGTRLTVT.

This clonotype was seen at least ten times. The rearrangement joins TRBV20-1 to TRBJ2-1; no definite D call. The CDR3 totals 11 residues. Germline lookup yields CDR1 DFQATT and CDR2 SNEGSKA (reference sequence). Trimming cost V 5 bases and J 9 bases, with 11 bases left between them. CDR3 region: CSAYRLGEQFF. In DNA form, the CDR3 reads TGCAGTGCTTATAGGCTCGGTGAGCAGTTCTTC.

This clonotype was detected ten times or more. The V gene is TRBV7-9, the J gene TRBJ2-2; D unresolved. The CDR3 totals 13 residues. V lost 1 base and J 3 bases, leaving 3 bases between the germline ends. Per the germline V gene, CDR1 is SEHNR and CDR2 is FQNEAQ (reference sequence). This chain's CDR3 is CASSLDYTGELFF. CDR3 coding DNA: TGTGCCAGCAGCTTAGACTACACCGGGGAGCTGTTTTTT. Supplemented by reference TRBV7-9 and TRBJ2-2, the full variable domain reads DTGVSQNPRHKITKRGQNVTFRCDPISEHNRLYWYRQTLGQGPEFLTYFQNEAQLEKSRLLSDRFSAERPKGSFSTLEIQRTEQGDSAMYLCASSLDYTGELFFGEGSRLTVL.

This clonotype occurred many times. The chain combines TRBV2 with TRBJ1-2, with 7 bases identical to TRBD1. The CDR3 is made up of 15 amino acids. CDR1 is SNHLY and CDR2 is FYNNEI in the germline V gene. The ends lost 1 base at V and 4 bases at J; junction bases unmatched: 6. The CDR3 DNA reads TGTGCCAGCAGTGAAGGGTCAGGGGGTTTCTATGGCTACACCTTC. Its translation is CASSEGSGGFYGYTF.

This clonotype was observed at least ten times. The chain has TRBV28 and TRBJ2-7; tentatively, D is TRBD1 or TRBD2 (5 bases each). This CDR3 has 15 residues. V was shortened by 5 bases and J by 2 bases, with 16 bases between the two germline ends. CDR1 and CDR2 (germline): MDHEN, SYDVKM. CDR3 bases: TGTGCCAGCAGTCCGCTGGGGGAAGGTCCCTACGAGCAGTACTTC. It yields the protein CASSPLGEGPYEQYF.

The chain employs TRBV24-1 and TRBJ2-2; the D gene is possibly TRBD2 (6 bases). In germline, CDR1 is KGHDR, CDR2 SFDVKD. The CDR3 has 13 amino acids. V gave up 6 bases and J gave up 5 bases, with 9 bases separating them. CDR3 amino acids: CATSPGGTGELFF. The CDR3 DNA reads TGTGCCACCAGTCCAGGAGGGACCGGGGAGCTGTTTTTT.

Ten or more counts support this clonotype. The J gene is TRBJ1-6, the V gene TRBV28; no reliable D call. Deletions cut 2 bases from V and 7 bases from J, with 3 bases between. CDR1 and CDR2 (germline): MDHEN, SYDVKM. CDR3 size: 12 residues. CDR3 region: CASSLVNSPLHF. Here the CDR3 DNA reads TGTGCCAGCAGTTTAGTGAATTCACCCCTCCACTTT.

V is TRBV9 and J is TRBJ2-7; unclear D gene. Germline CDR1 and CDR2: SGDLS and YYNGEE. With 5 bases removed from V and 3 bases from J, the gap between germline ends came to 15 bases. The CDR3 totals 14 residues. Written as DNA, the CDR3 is TGTGCCAGCAGTAGTCCCGGCAACTACTACGAGCAGTACTTC. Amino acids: CASSSPGNYYEQYF.

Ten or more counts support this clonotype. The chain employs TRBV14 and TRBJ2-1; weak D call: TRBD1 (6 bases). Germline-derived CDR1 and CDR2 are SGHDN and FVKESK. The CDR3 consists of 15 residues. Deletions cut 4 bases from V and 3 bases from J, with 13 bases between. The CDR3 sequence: CASSPFGQLYNEQFF. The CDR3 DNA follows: TGTGCCAGCAGCCCCTTCGGACAGCTCTACAATGAGCAGTTCTTC. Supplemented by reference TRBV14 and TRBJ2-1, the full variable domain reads EAGVTQFPSHSVIEKGQTVTLRCDPISGHDNLYWYRRVMGKEIKFLLHFVKESKQDESGMPNNRFLAERTGGTYSTLKVQPAELEDSGVYFCASSPFGQLYNEQFFGPGTRLTVL.

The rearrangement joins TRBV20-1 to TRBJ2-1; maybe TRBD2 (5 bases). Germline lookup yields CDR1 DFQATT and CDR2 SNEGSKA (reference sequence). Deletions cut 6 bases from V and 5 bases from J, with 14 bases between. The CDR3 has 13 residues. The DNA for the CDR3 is TGCAGTGCCCCGGACTTGGTTAACAATGAGCAGTTCTTC. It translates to CSAPDLVNNEQFF.

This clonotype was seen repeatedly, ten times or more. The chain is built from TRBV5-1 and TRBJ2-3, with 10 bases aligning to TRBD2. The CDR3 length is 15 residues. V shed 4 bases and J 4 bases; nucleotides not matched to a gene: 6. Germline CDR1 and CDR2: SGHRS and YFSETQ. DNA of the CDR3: TGCGCCAGCAGCCCCACTAGCGGGGCCCCAGATACGCAGTATTTT. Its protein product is CASSPTSGAPDTQYF.

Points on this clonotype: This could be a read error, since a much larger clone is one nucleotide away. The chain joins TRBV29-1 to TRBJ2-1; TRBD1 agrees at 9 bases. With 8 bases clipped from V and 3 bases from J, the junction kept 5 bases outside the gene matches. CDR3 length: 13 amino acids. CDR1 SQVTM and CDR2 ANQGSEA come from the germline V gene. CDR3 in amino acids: CSIGTGNYNEQFF. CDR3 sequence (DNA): TGCAGCATCGGGACAGGGAACTACAATGAGCAGTTCTTC.

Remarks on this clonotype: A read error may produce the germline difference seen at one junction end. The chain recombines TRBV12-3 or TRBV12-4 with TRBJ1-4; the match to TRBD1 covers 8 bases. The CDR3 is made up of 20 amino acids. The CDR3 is CASSLKSGTGEFATNERLFF. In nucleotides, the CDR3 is TGTGCCAGCAGTTTAAAGTCCGGGACAGGAGAATTTGCAACTAATGAAAGACTGTTTTTT.

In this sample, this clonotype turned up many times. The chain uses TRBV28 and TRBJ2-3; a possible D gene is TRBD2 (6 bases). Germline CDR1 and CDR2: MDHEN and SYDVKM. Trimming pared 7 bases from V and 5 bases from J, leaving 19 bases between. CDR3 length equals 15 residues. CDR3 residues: CASTFSEGNLDTQYF. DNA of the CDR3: TGTGCCAGCACCTTCTCGGAGGGAAACCTAGATACGCAGTATTTT.